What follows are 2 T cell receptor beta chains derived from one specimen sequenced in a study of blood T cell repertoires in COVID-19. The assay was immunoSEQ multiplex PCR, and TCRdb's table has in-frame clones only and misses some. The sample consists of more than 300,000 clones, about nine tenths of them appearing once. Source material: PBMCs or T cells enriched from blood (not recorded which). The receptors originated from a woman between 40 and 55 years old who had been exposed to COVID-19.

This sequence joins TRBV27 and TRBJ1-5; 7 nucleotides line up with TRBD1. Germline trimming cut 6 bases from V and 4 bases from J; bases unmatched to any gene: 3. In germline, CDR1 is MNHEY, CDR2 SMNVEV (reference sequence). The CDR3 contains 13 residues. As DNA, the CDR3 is TGTGCCAGCAGCCGACAGGGAAATCAGCCCCAGCATTTT. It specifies CASSRQGNQPQHF.

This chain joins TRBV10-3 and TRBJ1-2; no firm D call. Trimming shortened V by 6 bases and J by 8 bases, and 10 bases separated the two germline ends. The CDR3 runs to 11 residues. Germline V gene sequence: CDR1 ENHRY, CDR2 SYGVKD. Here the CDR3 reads CAIRAGEGYTF. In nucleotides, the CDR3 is TGTGCCATCAGGGCCGGGGAGGGCTACACCTTC.